A selection of T cell receptor beta chains follows, all from one sample in a study of blood T cell repertoires in COVID-19. Profiled with immunoSEQ multiplex PCR; TCRdb holds only in-frame clones, not every one. This sample has 81,000 or so clones, with 80% to 95% found just once. Source material: peripheral blood. The source is a woman aged 60 to 75 with active COVID-19. The CDR3 runs from the conserved cysteine through the conserved F or W.

V gene: TRBV18
CDR3 protein: CASSPGLISNQPQHF

V gene: TRBV5-1
CDR3 protein: CASSLEAASEQFF

V gene: TRBV7-8
CDR3 protein: CASSRGLATGSYEQYF

V gene: TRBV7-3
CDR3 protein: CASSLAGGGDGEQFF

V gene: TRBV5-4
CDR3 protein: CASSLRETSGFDEQFF

V gene: TRBV28
CDR3 protein: CASSTTREVYEQYF

V gene: TRBV18
CDR3 protein: CASFRDRGIGTEAFF

V gene: TRBV28
CDR3 protein: CASSQGKETQYF

V gene: TRBV5-4
CDR3 protein: CASSLGGEDTQYF

V gene: TRBV18
CDR3 protein: CASSPGANAGELFF

V gene: TRBV14
CDR3 protein: CASSPKRERPAEQFF

V gene: TRBV5-6
CDR3 protein: CASSAGWGLSLEQYF

V gene: TRBV28
CDR3 protein: CASSSPAGVLRGEAFF

V gene: TRBV15
CDR3 protein: CATSRDPGGSNQPQHF

V gene: TRBV7-9
CDR3 protein: CASSLSGLLVSSYNEQFF

V gene: TRBV5-4
CDR3 protein: CASSASGHSSYEQYF

V gene: TRBV4-3
CDR3 protein: CASSQEFNTASYEQYF

V gene: TRBV10-3
CDR3 protein: CAISYTDTQYF

V gene: TRBV30
CDR3 protein: CAWSAFSLSRTGIFF

V gene: TRBV9
CDR3 protein: CASSEGQGHGNTIYF

V gene: TRBV3-1/TRBV3-2
CDR3 protein: CASRSGGSTDTQYF

V gene: TRBV9
CDR3 protein: CASSTKGGTGTDTQYF

V gene: TRBV12-3/TRBV12-4
CDR3 protein: CASKPSGGYEQYF

V gene: TRBV29-1
CDR3 protein: CSVSGLAGGYEQYF

V gene: TRBV12-3/TRBV12-4
CDR3 protein: CASSLNTHEQYF

V gene: TRBV2
CDR3 protein: CASIGFLGSEQYF

V gene: TRBV19
CDR3 protein: CASSSDRGNSPLHF

V gene: TRBV3-1/TRBV3-2
CDR3 protein: CASSPRTGGDTEAFF

V gene: TRBV7-2
CDR3 protein: CASSPTGRQETQYF

V gene: TRBV4-3
CDR3 protein: CASGDRRYVYEQYF

V gene: TRBV3-1/TRBV3-2
CDR3 protein: CASSQDPGANYNEQFF

V gene: TRBV3-1/TRBV3-2
CDR3 protein: CASSQTGDEQFF

V gene: TRBV15
CDR3 protein: CATSRDDSGVYEQYF

V gene: TRBV14
CDR3 protein: CATKSSGSRTGELFF

V gene: TRBV10-3
CDR3 protein: CAISESGGQGVGYTF

V gene: TRBV5-1
CDR3 protein: CASSLTSPSRETQYF